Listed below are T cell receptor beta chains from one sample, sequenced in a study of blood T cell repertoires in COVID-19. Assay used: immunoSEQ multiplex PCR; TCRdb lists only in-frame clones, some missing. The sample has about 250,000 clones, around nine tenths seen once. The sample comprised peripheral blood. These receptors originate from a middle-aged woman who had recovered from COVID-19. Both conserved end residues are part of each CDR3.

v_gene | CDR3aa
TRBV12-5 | CASGGLDYEQYF
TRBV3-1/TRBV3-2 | CASSRRGQETQYF
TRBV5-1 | CASSSRVGYEQYF
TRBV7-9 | CASSSGLAWPQHF
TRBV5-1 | CASSLTPGLTYEQYF
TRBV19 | CASSILIQYSNQPQHF
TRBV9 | CASSPPPEANTGELFF
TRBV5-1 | CASSPGDSGPNSPLHF
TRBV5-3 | CARSPRTGYPYEQYF
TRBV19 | CASRGGYYGYTF
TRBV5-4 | CASSSRANTEAFF
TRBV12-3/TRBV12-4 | CASRGQGVQPQHF
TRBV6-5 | CASSSMGGGGTEAFF
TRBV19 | CASLAGNEQFF
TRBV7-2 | CASSLALGVVSESYNEQFF
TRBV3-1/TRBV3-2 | CASSQDLGWTGQLAKNIQYF
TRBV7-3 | CASSSQGQGNQETQYF
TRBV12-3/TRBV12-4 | CASSPTGYIQYF
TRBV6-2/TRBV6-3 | CASSWTNSGNTIYF
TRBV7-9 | CASSLADRGVQETQYF
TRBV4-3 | CASSQAGTAAGNGYTF
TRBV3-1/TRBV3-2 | CASSLRDISYEQYF
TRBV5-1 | CASSLMGQANYGYTF
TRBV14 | CASSHRGLSGGSEQFF
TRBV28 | CASRALTEAFF
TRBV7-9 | CASSPLRGYEQYF
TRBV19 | CASSSPRLVRNQPQHF
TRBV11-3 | CASSSRGGQGARNEQFF
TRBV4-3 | CASSQEYTSGREYEQYF
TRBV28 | CASRDRVTNYGYTF
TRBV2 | CASRRDRASNQPQHF
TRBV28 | CASSLRDEQYF
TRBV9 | CASSGMSGLAHNEQFF
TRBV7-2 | CASSSRGSQNNEQFF
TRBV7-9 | CASSPQSNLNTIYF
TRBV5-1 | CASSPLEGTDTQYF
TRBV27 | CASSTPGTGGETQYF
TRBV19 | CASSITGGTGSYEQYF
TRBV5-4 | CASSTGPSGGYNSPLHF
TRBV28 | CASSFTILFDRASGNTIYF
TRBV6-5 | CASSFGQGQETQYF
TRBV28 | CASTATGFRIQPQHF
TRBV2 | CASSELASGLSEQFF
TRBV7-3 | CASSLTRNTEAFF
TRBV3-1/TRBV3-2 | CASSQDFPDVPGGGYTF
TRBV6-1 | CASSPTGELFF